The next 31 T cell receptor beta chains were all read from a single sample in a study of blood T cell repertoires in COVID-19. Here immunoSEQ multiplex PCR was the method, and the copy in TCRdb shows in-frame clones only, minus some. This sample has over 150,000 clones; over 80% occur once, and the top ten carry around 6.3%. Sequencing was done on a sample of peripheral blood. Receptor source: a middle-aged woman with COVID-19, enrolled during active disease.

Of note for this clone: Mismatch with germline at one junction end may stem from a read error. The chain recombines TRBV5-1 with TRBJ1-6; D unresolved. Germline values: CDR1 SGHRS, CDR2 YFSETQ. CDR3 length equals 17 residues. The CDR3, as DNA: TGCGTCAGCAGCTTGGGAGCGGCAAGCTCCTATAATTCACCCCTCCACTTT. It translates to CVSSLGAASSYNSPLHF.

The gene calls are TRBV3-1 (or the pseudogene TRBV3-2) and TRBJ1-4; perhaps TRBD1 as D (5 bases). Trimming stripped 0 bases from V and 10 bases from J, with 15 bases between. The CDR3 is 15 residues long. Germline V lookup: CDR1 LGHDT, CDR2 YNNKEL (reference sequence). Here the CDR3 reads CASSQDRDLGGKLFF. Written as DNA, the CDR3 is TGTGCCAGCAGCCAAGATCGGGACCTGGGGGGAAAACTGTTTTTT.

This sequence joins TRBV6-5 and TRBJ2-7, with 7 positions matching TRBD1. CDR1 and CDR2 from the germline V gene are MNHEY and SVGAGI. This CDR3 is built from 14 residues. After removal of 10 bases from V and 2 bases from J, the junction contained 11 bases not matched to a gene. CDR3: CAISQGMGPYEQYF. CDR3 bases: TGTGCCATCTCACAGGGGATGGGCCCCTACGAGCAGTACTTC.

In DNA form, the CDR3 reads TGTGCCAGCCCGGGACTAGCGGGCCCCCGGGCCGGGGAGCTGTTTTTT. Protein sequence: CASPGLAGPRAGELFF. V is TRBV19 and J is TRBJ2-2; 12 nucleotides line up with TRBD2. V gave up 9 bases and J gave up 6 bases; unmatched junction bases: 11. The germline V gene has CDR1 LNHDA and CDR2 SQIVND (reference sequence). This CDR3 contains 16 residues.

The chain links TRBV7-2 to TRBJ1-5; D is unclear. The CDR3 is 15 residues long. Germline loops: CDR1 SGHTA, CDR2 FQGNSA. V was pared by 5 bases and J by 0 bases, with 11 bases between. CDR3 DNA: TGTGCCAGCAGCGCCGCGGCATATAGCAATCAGCCCCAGCATTTT. Its protein is CASSAAAYSNQPQHF.

The chain uses TRBV5-1 and TRBJ1-2; D ambiguous. This CDR3 spans 11 amino acids. The germline V gene has CDR1 SGHRS and CDR2 YFSETQ. V was shortened by 0 bases and J by 7 bases, with 4 bases between the two germline ends. CDR3 residues: CASSLGIGYTF. The DNA for the CDR3 is TGCGCCAGCAGCTTGGGTATTGGCTACACCTTC.

This sequence joins TRBV19 and TRBJ2-6; the match to TRBD1 covers 9 bases. The CDR3 spans 19 residues. Germline V gene data show CDR1 as LNHDA and CDR2 as SQIVND (reference sequence). V was clipped by 4 bases and J by 0 bases; unmatched bases: 10. The CDR3 is CASSNRTGQGSSGANVLTF. The CDR3 coding sequence is TGTGCCAGTAGTAACCGGACGGGACAGGGTAGCTCTGGGGCCAACGTCCTGACTTTC.

The chain uses TRBV28 and TRBJ2-3; TRBD2 aligns across 7 bases. CDR1 MDHEN and CDR2 SYDVKM come from the germline V gene. The CDR3 runs to 20 residues. Trimming at V came to 5 bases and at J to 0 bases, leaving 20 bases not matched to a gene. Written as DNA, the CDR3 is TGTGCCAGCAGTGGGCGAGCCCGGGAGGCACGGGGATCTAGCACAGATACGCAGTATTTT. Its protein is CASSGRAREARGSSTDTQYF.

This sequence joins TRBV9 and TRBJ2-5, with D tentatively TRBD2 (6 bases). The CDR3 spans 15 residues. The germline V and J ends were trimmed by 6 bases and 4 bases, with 19 bases remaining between them. Germline assignment: CDR1 SGDLS and CDR2 YYNGEE. In nucleotides, the CDR3 is TGTGCCAGCAATTTGGACGGGAGAGTTATAGAGACCCAGTACTTC. Translation: CASNLDGRVIETQYF. The full variable domain, with the rest looked up from reference TRBV9 and TRBJ2-5, is DSGVTQTPKHLITATGQRVTLRCSPRSGDLSVYWYQQSLDQGLQFLIQYYNGEERAKGNILERFSAQQFPDLHSELNLSSLELGDSALYFCASNLDGRVIETQYFGPGTRLLVL.

V is TRBV9 and J is TRBJ1-4; TRBD1 matches at 8 bases. Trimming took 4 bases from V and 5 from J; bases not matched to a gene: 7. The CDR3 has 15 residues. Per germline, CDR1 SGDLS and CDR2 YYNGEE. The CDR3, as DNA: TGTGCCAGCAGCTTTCGGACAGGGCGGAATGAAAAACTGTTTTTT. It specifies CASSFRTGRNEKLFF.

CDR3 region: CAISASDNSPLHF. In DNA, the CDR3 is TGTGCCATCAGTGCTTCTGATAATTCACCCCTCCACTTT. The chain links TRBV10-3 to TRBJ1-6, with D unclear. The CDR3 sequence is 13 residues long. The V end lost 4 bases, the J end lost 5 bases, and 6 bases lay between the germline ends. In germline, CDR1 is ENHRY, CDR2 SYGVKD.

CDR3 residues: CASSPQGSGNTIYF. CDR3 in DNA: TGCGCCAGCAGCCCGCAGGGATCAGGAAACACCATATATTTT. This chain joins TRBV5-1 and TRBJ1-3, with a weak D call TRBD1 (5 bases). The germline CDR1 and CDR2 sequences are SGHRS and YFSETQ. The V gene lost 4 bases and the J gene lost 4 bases, with 12 bases spanning the gap. This CDR3 has 14 residues.

The chain links TRBV10-2 to TRBJ2-1; no clear D. The CDR3 totals 13 residues. Germline CDR1 and CDR2: WSHSY and SAAADI. V gave up 2 bases and J gave up 6 bases, with 8 bases separating them. The DNA for the CDR3 is TGCGCCAGCAGTGAGCTGACTTCCAATGAGCAGTTCTTC. Translated, it gives CASSELTSNEQFF.

This clone was seen once. The chain uses TRBV29-1 and TRBJ2-1; D might be TRBD1 (6 bases). Trimming stripped 3 bases from V and 5 bases from J, with 17 bases between. Germline CDR1 and CDR2: SQVTM and ANQGSEA. This CDR3 is built from 15 residues. The DNA for the CDR3 is TGCAGCGTTGATGGGGAGACAGGCCTCGACAATGAGCAGTTCTTC. This translates into CSVDGETGLDNEQFF.

This clone was seen only once. V gene TRBV6-5 combines with J gene TRBJ1-5; tentatively, D is TRBD1 (6 bases). CDR1 is MNHEY and CDR2 is SVGAGI in the germline V gene. Trimming stripped 4 bases from V and 7 bases from J, with 14 bases between. The CDR3 length is 14 residues. In nucleotides, the CDR3 is TGTGCCAGCAGTTTTACAGGGATCGAGCAGCCCCAGCATTTT. Protein sequence: CASSFTGIEQPQHF.

A single count supports this clone. This sequence joins TRBV27 and TRBJ2-1; 11 nucleotides match TRBD1. In germline, CDR1 is MNHEY, CDR2 SMNVEV (reference sequence). V was clipped by 8 bases and J by 8 bases; unmatched bases: 11. There are 15 residues in the CDR3. Written as DNA, the CDR3 is TGTGCCAGCTGCGGGACAGGGGGAGGGAGCGATGAGCAGTTCTTC. Its translation: CASCGTGGGSDEQFF.

This clone has only a few counts. The chain has TRBV4-1 and TRBJ2-7; 7 bases are a match to TRBD2. Germline values: CDR1 MGHRA, CDR2 YSYEKL. J was trimmed by 3 bases and V by 1 base; bases with no gene match: 6. The CDR3 has 15 amino acids. The chain's CDR3 is CASSQGAGVGYEQYF. CDR3 bases: TGCGCCAGCAGCCAAGGGGCGGGAGTGGGCTACGAGCAGTACTTC.

The rearrangement uses TRBV28 and TRBJ2-7; tentatively, D is TRBD2 (5 bases). In germline, CDR1 is MDHEN, CDR2 SYDVKM. Trimming removed 2 bases at V and 4 bases at J, with 6 bases between. This CDR3 is 12 amino acids long. The CDR3 is CASSLAGYEQYF. CDR3 nucleotide sequence: TGTGCCAGCAGTTTAGCGGGTTACGAGCAGTACTTC.

This clone was seen only a few times. CDR3: CASSDPRRQGVSGYTF. The DNA for the CDR3 is TGTGCCAGCAGTGACCCCCGACGACAGGGGGTAAGTGGCTACACCTTC. The chain combines TRBV25-1 with TRBJ1-2; 9 nucleotides align to TRBD1. The CDR3 runs 16 residues. The V segment lost 3 bases and the J segment 7 bases; nucleotides outside the gene matches: 12. CDR1 is MGHDK, CDR2 SYGVNS, per germline.

This chain links TRBV5-4 with TRBJ2-3; D remains unclear. Germline V gives CDR1 SGHNT, CDR2 YYREEE (reference sequence). The V end was cut by 2 bases, the J end by 0 bases, with 7 bases between. This CDR3 has 14 residues. CDR3 in DNA: TGTGCCAGCAGCTTACGCAGGAGCACAGATACGCAGTATTTT. Translated, it gives CASSLRRSTDTQYF.

The chain has TRBV6-5 and TRBJ1-5; no firm D call. Germline lookup yields CDR1 MNHEY and CDR2 SVGAGI. This CDR3 is built from 13 residues. Between the trimmed V and J ends, which lost 6 bases and 5 bases, there was a span of 11 bases. CDR3 in DNA: TGTGCCAGCAGGAGAAGGGAGGATCAGCCCCAGCATTTT. Its translation is CASRRREDQPQHF.

The rearrangement joins TRBV9 to TRBJ1-1; TRBD1 is a possible D gene (6 bases). The length of the CDR3 is 14 residues. CDR1 and CDR2 (germline): SGDLS, YYNGEE. The V and J ends lost 3 bases and 5 bases respectively, with 14 bases between them. The CDR3 sequence is CASSAAQGRTEAFF. In DNA form, the CDR3 reads TGTGCCAGCAGCGCCGCACAGGGACGGACTGAAGCTTTCTTT. The full variable domain, in which reference TRBV9 and TRBJ1-1 provide the parts outside the CDR3, is DSGVTQTPKHLITATGQRVTLRCSPRSGDLSVYWYQQSLDQGLQFLIQYYNGEERAKGNILERFSAQQFPDLHSELNLSSLELGDSALYFCASSAAQGRTEAFFGQGTRLTVV.

The rearrangement links TRBV10-1 to TRBJ1-4; 11 nucleotides agree with TRBD1. Trimming removed 6 bases from V and 7 bases from J; junction bases left unmatched: 4. Germline V gene data show CDR1 as WNHNN and CDR2 as SYGVQD (reference sequence). This CDR3 region has 14 residues. The CDR3 protein is CASSSGTGGEKLFF. The CDR3 DNA reads as TGCGCCAGCAGCTCTGGGACAGGGGGTGAAAAACTGTTTTTT.

The chain uses TRBV5-4 and TRBJ2-6, with a possible D match to TRBD2 (5 bases). The V and J ends lost 2 bases and 0 bases respectively, with 9 bases between them. The CDR3 loop spans 16 amino acids. The germline V gene encodes CDR1 SGHNT and CDR2 YYREEE (reference sequence). CDR3 protein: CASSFLRVSGANVLTF. Here the CDR3 DNA reads TGTGCCAGCAGCTTTTTGAGGGTCTCTGGGGCCAACGTCCTGACTTTC.

This chain uses TRBV15 with TRBJ2-5, with TRBD2 as a possible D gene (6 bases). The germline V gene has CDR1 LNHNV and CDR2 YYDKDF (reference sequence). Trimming shortened V by 4 bases and J by 5 bases, and 17 bases separated the two germline ends. This CDR3 comprises 15 residues. CDR3 sequence: CATSTYSGGSETQYF. CDR3 bases: TGTGCCACCAGCACTTACTCTGGGGGGTCGGAGACCCAGTACTTC. Full variable domain (remainder filled in from reference TRBV15 and TRBJ2-5): DAMVIQNPRYQVTQFGKPVTLSCSQTLNHNVMYWYQQKSSQAPKLLFHYYDKDFNNEADTPDNFQSRRPNTSFCFLDIRSPGLGDTAMYLCATSTYSGGSETQYFGPGTRLLVL.

The chain is built from TRBV25-1 and TRBJ1-2; D perhaps matches TRBD1 (5 bases). CDR1 MGHDK and CDR2 SYGVNS come from the germline V gene. The CDR3 covers 14 residues. V lost 6 bases and J 4 bases, leaving 15 bases between the germline ends. The CDR3 sequence is CASRSDGRGYGYTF. The DNA for the CDR3 is TGTGCCAGCAGATCCGACGGAAGGGGCTATGGCTACACCTTC.

The CDR3 region is CASSPRTGTGLGETQYF. The DNA for the CDR3 is TGTGCCAGCAGTCCTCGAACCGGGACAGGGTTGGGGGAGACCCAGTACTTC. This chain connects TRBV27 to TRBJ2-5; 9 nucleotides agree with TRBD1. CDR1 is MNHEY, CDR2 SMNVEV, per germline (reference sequence). CDR3 length: 17 residues. The trim removed 5 bases at V and 5 bases at J, leaving 15 bases unmatched.

This clone was seen a single time. The rearrangement uses TRBV6-5 and TRBJ1-2, with TRBD1 matching over 10 bases. The CDR3 is 15 residues long. Germline lookup yields CDR1 MNHEY and CDR2 SVGAGI. V was clipped by 2 bases and J by 6 bases; unmatched bases: 6. CDR3 in DNA: TGTGCCAGCAGTTACCCTGACAGGGGGCGAGATGGCTACACCTTC. This sequence encodes CASSYPDRGRDGYTF.

The V gene is TRBV12-3 or TRBV12-4, the J gene TRBJ2-1, with no clear D. The length of the CDR3 is 12 residues. V was cut by 8 bases and J by 0 bases, with 5 bases left in between. CDR3 nucleotide sequence: TGTGCCAGCGGCAGCTCCTACAATGAGCAGTTCTTC. Translating it yields CASGSSYNEQFF.

The chain carries TRBV27 and TRBJ2-7; TRBD2 might be the D (6 bases). The V gene lost 6 bases and the J gene lost 3 bases, with 15 bases spanning the gap. The germline V gene encodes CDR1 MNHEY and CDR2 SMNVEV (reference sequence). CDR3 length: 14 residues. CDR3: CASSPGTSHYEQYF. The DNA for the CDR3 is TGTGCCAGCAGCCCTGGGACTTCCCACTACGAGCAGTACTTC.

The rearrangement uses TRBV7-2 and TRBJ1-3; D possibly corresponds to TRBD1 (6 bases). Germline V gene data show CDR1 as SGHTA and CDR2 as FQGNSA. CDR3 length: 15 amino acids. V was cut by 5 bases and J by 0 bases, with 11 bases left in between. This CDR3 is CASSNDRTSGNTIYF. The DNA for the CDR3 is TGTGCCAGCAGCAACGACAGGACCTCTGGAAACACCATATATTTT.